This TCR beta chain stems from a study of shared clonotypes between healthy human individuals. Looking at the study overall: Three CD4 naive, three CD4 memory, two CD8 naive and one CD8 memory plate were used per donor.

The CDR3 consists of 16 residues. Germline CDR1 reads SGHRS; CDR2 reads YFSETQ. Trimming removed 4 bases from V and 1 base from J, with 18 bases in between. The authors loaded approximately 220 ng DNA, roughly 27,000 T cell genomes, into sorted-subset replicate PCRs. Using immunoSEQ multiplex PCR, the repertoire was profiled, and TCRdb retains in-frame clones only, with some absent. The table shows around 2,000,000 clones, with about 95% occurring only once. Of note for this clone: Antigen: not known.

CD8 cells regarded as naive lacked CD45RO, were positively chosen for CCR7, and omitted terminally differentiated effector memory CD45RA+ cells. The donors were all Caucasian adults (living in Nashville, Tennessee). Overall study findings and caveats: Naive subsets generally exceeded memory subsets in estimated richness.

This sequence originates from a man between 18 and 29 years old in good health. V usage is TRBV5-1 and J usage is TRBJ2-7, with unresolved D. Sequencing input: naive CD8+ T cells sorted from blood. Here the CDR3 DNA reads TGCGCCAGCAGCCTCAGATTGGCCCTCGAGTCCTACGAGCAGTACTTC. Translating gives CASSLRLALESYEQYF.